The present T cell receptor (beta chain) was sequenced within a study of blood T cell repertoires in COVID-19. This CDR3 comprises 15 residues. Trimming removed 2 bases from V and 5 bases from J, with 16 bases in between. Germline V CDR1 and CDR2: SGHDT, YYEEEE. Enrollees, roughly 18 to 89 years old, lived in roughly 24 US areas. Clinical history as reported by participants underpinned cohort assignment. Authors' data handling: Amplification with reference gene primers provided the estimates of nucleated cell counts. Generated by immunoSEQ multiplex PCR, the TCRdb table keeps only in-frame clones and is missing some. The V and J calls and clone size are taken from that table; D and trimming were inferred from the DNA. The profile shows a few hundred thousand clones, 80% of them singletons.

Sequencing was carried out using PBMCs or T cells enriched from blood (not recorded which). The receptor's source is a woman in her forties with acute COVID-19. This chain uses TRBV5-6 with TRBJ1-1; maybe TRBD1 (6 bases). CDR3 in amino acids: CASSLTGIQGTEAFF. The CDR3 bases are TGTGCCAGCAGCTTAACAGGGATTCAAGGGACTGAAGCTTTCTTT. The whole variable domain, filled in from reference TRBV5-6 and TRBJ1-1, reads DAGVTQSPTHLIKTRGQQVTLRCSPKSGHDTVSWYQQALGQGPQFIFQYYEEEERQRGNFPDRFSGHQFPNYSSELNVNALLLGDSALYLCASSLTGIQGTEAFFGQGTRLTVV.